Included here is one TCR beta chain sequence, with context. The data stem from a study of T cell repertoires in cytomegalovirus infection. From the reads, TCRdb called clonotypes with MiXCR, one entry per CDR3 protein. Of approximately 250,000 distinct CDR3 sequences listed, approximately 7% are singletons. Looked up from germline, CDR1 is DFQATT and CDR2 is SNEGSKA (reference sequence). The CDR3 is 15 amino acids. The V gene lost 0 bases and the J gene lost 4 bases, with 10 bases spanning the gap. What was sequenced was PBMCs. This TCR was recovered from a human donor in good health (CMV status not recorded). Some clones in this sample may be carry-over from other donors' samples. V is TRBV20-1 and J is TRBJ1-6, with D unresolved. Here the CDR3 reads CSAREDGPYNSPLHF. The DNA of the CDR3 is TGCAGTGCTAGAGAAGATGGGCCTTATAATTCACCCCTCCACTTT.